This T cell receptor (beta chain) was found in a study of shared clonotypes between healthy human individuals. Study background: Per donor, CD8 memory used one plate, CD8 naive used two, CD4 memory used three and CD4 naive used three.

The genomic DNA of each subset was split evenly across several immunoSEQ plates. TCRdb keeps only in-frame clones here, not all; method: immunoSEQ multiplex PCR. This sample has about 2.4 million clones, with roughly 92% found just once. Trimming cost V 7 bases and J 5 bases; bases outside gene matches: 4. This CDR3 is built from 13 residues. Germline values: CDR1 GTSNPN, CDR2 SVGIG (reference sequence). A note on this clone: Its matching antigen is unknown.

Study results and limitations: On the whole, naive subsets had larger estimated richness than memory subsets had.

The rearrangement uses TRBV30 and TRBJ2-1; 11 nucleotides line up with TRBD2. The clonotype originates from a young man in good health. Sequencing was performed on naive CD4+ T cells sorted from blood. Regarding subset: CD45RA+ positively selected. The CDR3 coding sequence is TGTGCCTACGGGACTAGCGGAAACAATGAGCAGTTCTTC. Its translation is CAYGTSGNNEQFF.